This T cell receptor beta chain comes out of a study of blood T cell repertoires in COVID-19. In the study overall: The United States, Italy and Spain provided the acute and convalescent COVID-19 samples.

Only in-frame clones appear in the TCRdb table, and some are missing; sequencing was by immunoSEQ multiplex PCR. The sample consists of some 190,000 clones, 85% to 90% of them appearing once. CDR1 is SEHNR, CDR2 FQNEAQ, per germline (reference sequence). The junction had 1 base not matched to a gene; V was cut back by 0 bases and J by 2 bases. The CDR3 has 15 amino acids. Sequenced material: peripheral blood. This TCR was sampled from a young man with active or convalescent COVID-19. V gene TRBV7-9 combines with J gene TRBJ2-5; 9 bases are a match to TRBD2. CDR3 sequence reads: CASSLASGRQETQYF. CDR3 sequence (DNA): TGTGCCAGCAGCTTAGCTAGCGGGAGACAAGAGACCCAGTACTTC. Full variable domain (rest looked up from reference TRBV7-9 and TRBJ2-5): DTGVSQNPRHKITKRGQNVTFRCDPISEHNRLYWYRQTLGQGPEFLTYFQNEAQLEKSRLLSDRFSAERPKGSFSTLEIQRTEQGDSAMYLCASSLASGRQETQYFGPGTRLLVL.